Listed below are T cell receptor beta chains from one sample, sequenced in a study of cytomegalovirus exposure and HLA in healthy donors. The method was immunoSEQ multiplex PCR; TCRdb's version includes in-frame clones alone and lacks a portion of them. The repertoire has some 140,000 clones, 8.9% of them found once; the top ten carry about 6.7%. Sequenced sample: PBMCs. The receptors here all came from a woman in her forties in good health and CMV-seropositive. The CDR3 runs from the conserved cysteine through the conserved F or W. The order of the fields is J gene, V gene, clone size, D gene, CDR3 protein, CDR3 DNA. The D gene is left open where the match is weak. Not all rows give a size; the values are once, few, many and, for expanded clones, a class.

TRBJ2-5 | TRBV4-2 | - | TRBD2 | CASSQSGGAGGETQYF | TGTGCCAGCAGCCAGAGCGGGGGGGCCGGGGGAGAGACCCAGTACTTC
TRBJ2-1 | TRBV6-4 | few | - | CASSGPPSGVLRTKQFF | TGTGCCAGCAGTGGCCCTCCTTCAGGGGTCCTAAGAACAAAGCAGTTCTTC
TRBJ2-3 | TRBV27 | few | - | CASSSIPGQSTDTQYF | TGTGCCAGCAGTTCGATCCCCGGACAGTCCACAGATACGCAGTATTTT
TRBJ2-7 | TRBV29-1 | few | - | CSAQGGPYEQYF | TGCAGCGCCCAGGGTGGGCCCTACGAGCAGTACTTC
TRBJ2-1 | TRBV4-2 | - | TRBD2 | CASSQRTSGAYNEQFF | TGTGCCAGCAGCCAGAGGACTAGCGGGGCCTACAATGAGCAGTTCTTC
TRBJ1-1 | TRBV10-3 | - | TRBD1 | CAISEGDRGTEAFF | TGTGCCATCAGTGAGGGGGACAGGGGCACTGAAGCTTTCTTT
TRBJ1-5 | TRBV7-9 | few | - | CASSQLTGPQHF | TGTGCCAGCAGTCAATTAACCGGGCCCCAGCATTTT
TRBJ2-5 | TRBV7-2 | - | - | CASSLSPGGEETQYF | TGTGCCAGCAGCTTATCCCCCGGGGGAGAAGAGACCCAGTACTTC
TRBJ2-1 | TRBV6-1 | - | TRBD1 | CASSALGTGLPFF | TGTGCCAGCAGTGCCTTGGGGACAGGGTTACCGTTCTTC
TRBJ2-2 | TRBV2 | - | - | CASTHRDGAGELFF | TGTGCCAGCACCCACAGGGATGGAGCCGGGGAGCTGTTTTTT
TRBJ2-3 | TRBV5-8 | - | - | CASSAQGDTQYF | TGTGCCAGCAGCGCTCAGGGAGATACGCAGTATTTT
TRBJ1-2 | TRBV5-8 | - | - | CASSLIGAGNGYTF | TGTGCCAGCAGCTTAATTGGGGCAGGGAATGGCTACACCTTC
TRBJ2-7 | TRBV10-2 | - | - | CASSESPRRDEHYF | TGCGCCAGCAGTGAGTCGCCACGGAGGGACGAGCACTACTTC
TRBJ1-5 | TRBV7-2 | few | - | CASTRPSAGPRNQPQHF | TGTGCCAGCACCCGACCCTCGGCGGGCCCTCGCAATCAGCCCCAGCATTTT
TRBJ2-1 | TRBV2 | many | - | CASSEIIPRTGNEQFF | TGTGCCAGCAGTGAAATTATCCCGAGGACTGGAAATGAGCAGTTCTTC